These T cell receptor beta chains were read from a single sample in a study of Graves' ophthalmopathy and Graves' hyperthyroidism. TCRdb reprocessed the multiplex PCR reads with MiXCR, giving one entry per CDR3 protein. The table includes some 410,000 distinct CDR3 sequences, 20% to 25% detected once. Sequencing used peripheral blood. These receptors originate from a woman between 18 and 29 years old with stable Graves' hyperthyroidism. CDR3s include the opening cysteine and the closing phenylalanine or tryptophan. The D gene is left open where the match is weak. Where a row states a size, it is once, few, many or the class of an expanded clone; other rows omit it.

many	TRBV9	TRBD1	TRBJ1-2	TGTGCCAGCTGGGACAGGGATTGTGGCTACACCTTC	CASWDRDCGYTF
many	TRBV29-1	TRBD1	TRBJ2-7	TGCAGCGTTACAGGGGCCCAGGACTACGAGCAGTACTTC	CSVTGAQDYEQYF
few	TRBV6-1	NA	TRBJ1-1	TGTGCCAGCGCCCGAGGGTTGAACACTGAAGCTTTCTTT	CASARGLNTEAFF
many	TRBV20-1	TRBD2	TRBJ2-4	TGCAGTGCTAGACTAGCGGGAGCCAAAAACATTCAGTACTTC	CSARLAGAKNIQYF
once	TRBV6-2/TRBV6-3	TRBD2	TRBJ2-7	TGTGCCAGCAGAACACACTCCGGGACTAGCGGGAGATGGTCCTACGAGCAGTACTTC	CASRTHSGTSGRWSYEQYF
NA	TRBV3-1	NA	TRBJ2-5	TGTGCCAGCAGCCAAATGGGGCAGCGACAAGAGACCCAGTACTTC	CASSQMGQRQETQYF
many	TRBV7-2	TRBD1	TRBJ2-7	TGTGCCAGCAGCCGTACGCGACAGGGTTCTTACGAGCAGTACTTC	CASSRTRQGSYEQYF
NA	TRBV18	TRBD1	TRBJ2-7	TGTGCCAGCTCACGACAGGGGGCGGGTCTGGGCGAGCAGTACTTC	CASSRQGAGLGEQYF
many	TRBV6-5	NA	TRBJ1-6	TGTGCCAGCAGTTACGAACCGAATAATTCACCCCTCCACTTT	CASSYEPNNSPLHF
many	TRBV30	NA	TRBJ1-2	TGTGCCTGGAGTGTACGTCTCGGCTACACCTTC	CAWSVRLGYTF
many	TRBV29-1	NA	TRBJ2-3	TGCAGCGCGGAACAAGGGGGGGATACGCAGTATTTT	CSAEQGGDTQYF
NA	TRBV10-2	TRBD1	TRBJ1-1	TGCGCCAGCAGTGACCAGGGGGCTAATACTGAAGCTTTCTTT	CASSDQGANTEAFF
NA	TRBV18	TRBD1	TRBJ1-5	TGTGCCAGCTCAACAAGGGACAGGGATCAGCCCCAGCATTTT	CASSTRDRDQPQHF
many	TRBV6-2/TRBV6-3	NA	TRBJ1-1	TGTGCCAGCAGTTACACCTGGGTGTACACTGAAGCTTTCTTT	CASSYTWVYTEAFF
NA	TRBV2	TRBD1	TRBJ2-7	TGTGCCAGCAGTGAATACGGGCGGGACAGGGATCACGAGCAGTACTTC	CASSEYGRDRDHEQYF
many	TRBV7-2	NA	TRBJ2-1	TGTGCCAGCAGCTTAGATCCTAGCCCTCGCGAGCAGTTCTTC	CASSLDPSPREQFF
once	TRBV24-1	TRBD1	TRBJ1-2	TGTGCCACCAGTGACAAACTAACTTCCAGGGGGACACTCTATGGCTACACCTTC	CATSDKLTSRGTLYGYTF
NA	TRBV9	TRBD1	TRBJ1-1	TGTGCCAGCAGCCCTCGGACAGGGGGGACCGGGAACACTGAAGCTTTCTTT	CASSPRTGGTGNTEAFF
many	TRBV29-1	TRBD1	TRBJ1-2	TGCAGCGTTGTCGGACAGGGCGATAACTATGGCTACACCTTC	CSVVGQGDNYGYTF
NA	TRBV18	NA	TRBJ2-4	TGTGCCAGCTCACCGAACGGTGGGGTTGGAAACATTAAGTACTTC	CASSPNGGVGNIKYF
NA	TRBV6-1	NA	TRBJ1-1	TGTGCCAGCAGCCTCGGGACGGGACGAGGGACCCCTGAAGCTTTCTTT	CASSLGTGRGTPEAFF
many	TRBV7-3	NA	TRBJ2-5	TGTGCCAGCAGTTGGACACCCCAAGAGACCCAGTACTTC	CASSWTPQETQYF
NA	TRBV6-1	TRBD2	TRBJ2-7	TGTGCCAGCAGCCCGGTGCGGGGGGTCTTTGCCTACGATCAGTACTTC	CASSPVRGVFAYDQYF
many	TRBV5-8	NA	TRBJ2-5	TGTGCCAGCAGCTGGGACTGGGGAGGTCTTCAAGAGACCCAGTACTTC	CASSWDWGGLQETQYF
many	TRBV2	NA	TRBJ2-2	TGTGCCAGCAGTGGAGCGCTAGCCTACGGGGAGCTGTTTTTT	CASSGALAYGELFF
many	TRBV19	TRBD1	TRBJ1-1	TGTGCCAGTAGTATGGGACAGGGGAAGATGAACACTGAAGCTTTCTTT	CASSMGQGKMNTEAFF
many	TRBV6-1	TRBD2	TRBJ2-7	TGTGCCAGCAGCCGACTAGCGGGAGGGCCCCACGAGCAGTACTTC	CASSRLAGGPHEQYF
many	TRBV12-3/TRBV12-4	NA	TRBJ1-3	TGTGCCAGCAGTCCCGGGACACCTGGAAACACCATATATTTT	CASSPGTPGNTIYF
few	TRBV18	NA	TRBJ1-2	TGTGCCAGCTCCCCCGGCCCCTCTAACTATGGCTACACCTTC	CASSPGPSNYGYTF
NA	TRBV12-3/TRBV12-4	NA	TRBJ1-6	TGTGCCAGCAGTTTAGGGGACACACCCCTCCACTTT	CASSLGDTPLHF
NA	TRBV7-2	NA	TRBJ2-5	TGTGCCAGCAGCTTAGTGAGGCACGGCGCAGAGACCCAGTACTTC	CASSLVRHGAETQYF
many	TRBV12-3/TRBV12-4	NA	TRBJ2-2	TGTGCCAGCGTAGGCAGGGAAGATTCCGGGGAGCTGTTTTTT	CASVGREDSGELFF
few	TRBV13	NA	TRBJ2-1	TGTGCCAGCAGCTTAGGTCCGAATGCGCAGTTCTTC	CASSLGPNAQFF
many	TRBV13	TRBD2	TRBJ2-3	TGTGCCAGCAGCTTAGGGCTAGCGGGATCAGATACGCAGTATTTT	CASSLGLAGSDTQYF
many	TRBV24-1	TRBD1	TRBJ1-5	TGTGCCACATACCCCCTCCGGGACAGGGCTCAGCCCCAGCATTTT	CATYPLRDRAQPQHF
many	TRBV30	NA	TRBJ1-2	TGTGCCTGGAGTGTAGCACAGGGCTCTGGCTACACCTTC	CAWSVAQGSGYTF
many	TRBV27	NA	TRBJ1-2	TGTGCCAGCAGGCCGGGGCAGAGGGCCTATGGCTACACCTTC	CASRPGQRAYGYTF
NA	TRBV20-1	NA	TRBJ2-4	TGCAGTGCGTTACTAGCAGCCAAAAACATTCAGTACTTC	CSALLAAKNIQYF
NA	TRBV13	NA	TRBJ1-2	TGTGCCAGCAGCTTCTTCGGGGAAGGGGTAGGCTACACCTTC	CASSFFGEGVGYTF
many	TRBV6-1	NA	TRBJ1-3	TGTGCCAGCGGCAGAAGATACTCTGGAAACACCATATATTTT	CASGRRYSGNTIYF
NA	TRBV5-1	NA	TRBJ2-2	TGCGCCAGCAGCTTGAGGGTTTCGGGGAGCACCGGGGAGCTGTTTTTT	CASSLRVSGSTGELFF
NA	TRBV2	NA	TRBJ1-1	TGTGCCAGCAGTATTTACACCGCTGGTACTGAAGCTTTCTTT	CASSIYTAGTEAFF
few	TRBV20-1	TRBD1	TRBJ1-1	TGCAGTGCCCAACAGGGACAGGCGAACACTGAAGCTTTCTTT	CSAQQGQANTEAFF
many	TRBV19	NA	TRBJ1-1	TGTGCCAGTAGTGTAACAGGCGGGGCGAACACTGAAGCTTTCTTT	CASSVTGGANTEAFF
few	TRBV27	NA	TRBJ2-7	TGTGCCAGCAGTTTCACCCGGACGGGTCCAAGGGAGCAGTACTTC	CASSFTRTGPREQYF
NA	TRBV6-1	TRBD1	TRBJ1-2	TGTGCCAGCAGCCCCGTCCAGGGGATAGGGGGCTATGGTTACACCTTC	CASSPVQGIGGYGYTF
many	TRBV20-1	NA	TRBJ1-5	TGCAGTGCTAGACAGGGGAATAGCAATCAGCCCCAGCATTTT	CSARQGNSNQPQHF
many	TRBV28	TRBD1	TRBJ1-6	TGTGCCAGCAGCGGACAGGGATTGAATTCACCCCTCCACTTT	CASSGQGLNSPLHF
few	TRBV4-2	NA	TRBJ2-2	TGTGCCAGCAGCCATTCAGGGTCCACCGGGGAGCTGTTTTTT	CASSHSGSTGELFF
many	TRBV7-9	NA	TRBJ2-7	TGTGCCAGCAGCTTAGGGGACCCTGGACTGAACGAGCAGTACTTC	CASSLGDPGLNEQYF
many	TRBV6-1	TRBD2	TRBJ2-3	TGTGCCAGCAGTGAATTAGCGGGAGGGGTACACACAGATACGCAGTATTTT	CASSELAGGVHTDTQYF
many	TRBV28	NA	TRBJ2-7	TGTGCCAGCAGTCCGGGCGGATCACGCTACGAGCAGTACTTC	CASSPGGSRYEQYF
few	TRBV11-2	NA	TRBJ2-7	TGTGCCAGCGCCCCGGAAGGGCCCCTTTCCTACGAGCAGTACTTC	CASAPEGPLSYEQYF
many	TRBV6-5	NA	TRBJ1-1	TGTGCCAGCAGCCGGACAAGGAACACTGAAGCTTTCTTT	CASSRTRNTEAFF
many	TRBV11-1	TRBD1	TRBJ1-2	TGTGCCAGCAGCCCCGGGACAGGGAATGATTATAACTATGGCTACACCTTC	CASSPGTGNDYNYGYTF
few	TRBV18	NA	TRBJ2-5	TGTGCCAGCTCACGATCGGAGACCCAGTACTTC	CASSRSETQYF
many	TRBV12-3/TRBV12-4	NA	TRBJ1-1	TGTGCCAGCAATTCCAGGGTTTCTGAAGCTTTCTTT	CASNSRVSEAFF
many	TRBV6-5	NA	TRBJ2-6	TGTGCCAGCAGCTTGTCAGCCCTTTCTGGGGCCAACGTCCTGACTTTC	CASSLSALSGANVLTF
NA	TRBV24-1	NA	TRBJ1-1	TGTGCCACCAGTGATTCGGGGGCTTTGAGTACTGAAGCTTTCTTT	CATSDSGALSTEAFF